This T cell receptor beta chain appears in the sequencing data of a study of T cell changes during pregnancy in multiple sclerosis (dated by TCRdb to between 2017 and 2020). With respect to the entire study: The study examined how the T cell repertoire changed over the course of pregnancy in women with multiple sclerosis.

The CDR3 holds 15 amino acids from the cysteine to the phenylalanine. This entry keeps only the CDR3 DNA: 45 bases, framed from base 1. Reading the germline V gene gives CDR1 SGDLS and CDR2 YYNGEE. Relative to germline, V is missing 0 bases and J is missing 3 bases, with 4 bases of the junction outside any gene match. A remark on this clone: It has no known antigen specificity. No much larger clone is present one base from it, and per-base qualities are unavailable.

Library preparation used the immunoSEQ multiplex PCR assay. What TCRdb holds here is the immuneACCESS table cut down to in-frame rearrangements. Part of the clones is not present; checked against another copy, under half of the missing clones reflect an unresolved V gene, and the others are unexplained. This sample gives some 100,000 clones in total; about 94% of them show up just once. Approximately 0.88% of the sample is in the top ten clones. The specimen comprised peripheral blood, sampled before pregnancy. The V and J genes are TRBV9 and TRBJ2-7; 9 central nucleotides agree with TRBD1. The receptor comes from a female donor with multiple sclerosis, enrolled in a pregnancy study. The nucleotide sequence reads as follows: TGTGCCAGCAGCGTAGAAGGACAGGGGAACTACGAGCAGTACTTC. Translated, it gives CASSVEGQGNYEQYF.